This entry lists 2 T cell receptor beta chains sequenced from one sample in a study of blood T cell repertoires in COVID-19. Method: immunoSEQ multiplex PCR; TCRdb's copy keeps in-frame clones and lacks some. The sample shows about 140,000 clones, 80% of them seen only once. The sample taken for sequencing was peripheral blood. Receptors originate from a man in his sixties or seventies who had recovered from COVID-19.

The chain combines TRBV3-1 (or the pseudogene TRBV3-2) with TRBJ2-1; TRBD2 matches at 10 bases. After removal of 2 bases from V and 8 bases from J, the junction contained 9 bases not matched to a gene. Per the germline V gene, CDR1 is LGHDT and CDR2 is YNNKEL (reference sequence). The CDR3 loop spans 16 amino acids. DNA for the CDR3: TGTGCCAGCAGCCAACCCTCTAGCGGGAGTGGGGATGAGCAGTTCTTC. Its translation: CASSQPSSGSGDEQFF.

J is TRBJ1-3 and V is TRBV10-3; TRBD1 agrees at 8 bases. CDR1 and CDR2 from the germline V gene are ENHRY and SYGVKD. The CDR3 sequence is 13 residues long. The ends lost 10 bases at V and 0 bases at J; junction bases unmatched: 2. The CDR3 bases are TGTGCCACAACAGGGGGCTCTGGAAACACCATATATTTT. Encoded protein: CATTGGSGNTIYF.